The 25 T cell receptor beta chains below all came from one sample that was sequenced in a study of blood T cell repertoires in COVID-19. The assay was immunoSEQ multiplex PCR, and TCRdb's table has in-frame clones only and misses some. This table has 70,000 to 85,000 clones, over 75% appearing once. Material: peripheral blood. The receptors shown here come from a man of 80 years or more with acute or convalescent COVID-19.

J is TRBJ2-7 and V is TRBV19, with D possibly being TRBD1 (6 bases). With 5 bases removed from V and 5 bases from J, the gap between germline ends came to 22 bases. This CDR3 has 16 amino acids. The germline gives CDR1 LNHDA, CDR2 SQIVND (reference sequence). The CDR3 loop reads CASSGRPGQGKNEQYF. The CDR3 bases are TGTGCCAGTAGTGGCCGTCCTGGGCAGGGGAAGAACGAGCAGTACTTC.

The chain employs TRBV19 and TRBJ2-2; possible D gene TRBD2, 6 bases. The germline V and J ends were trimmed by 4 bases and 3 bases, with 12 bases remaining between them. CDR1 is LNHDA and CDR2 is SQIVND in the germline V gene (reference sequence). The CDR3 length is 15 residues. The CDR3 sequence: CASSRGGPYTGELFF. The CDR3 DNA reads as TGTGCCAGTAGTAGAGGAGGGCCCTACACCGGGGAGCTGTTTTTT.

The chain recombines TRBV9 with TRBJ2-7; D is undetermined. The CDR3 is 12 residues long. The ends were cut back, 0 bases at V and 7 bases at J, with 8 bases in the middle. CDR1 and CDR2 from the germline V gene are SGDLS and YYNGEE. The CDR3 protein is CASSVDSSEQYF. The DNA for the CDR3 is TGTGCCAGCAGCGTAGATTCTTCTGAGCAGTACTTC.

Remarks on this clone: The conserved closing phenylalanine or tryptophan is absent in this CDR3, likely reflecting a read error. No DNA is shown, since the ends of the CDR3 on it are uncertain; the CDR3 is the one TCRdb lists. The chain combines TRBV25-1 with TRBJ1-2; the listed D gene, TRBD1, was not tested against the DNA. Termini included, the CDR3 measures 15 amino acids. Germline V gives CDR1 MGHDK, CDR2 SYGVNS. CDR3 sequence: CASSEPRRRTLDPTL.

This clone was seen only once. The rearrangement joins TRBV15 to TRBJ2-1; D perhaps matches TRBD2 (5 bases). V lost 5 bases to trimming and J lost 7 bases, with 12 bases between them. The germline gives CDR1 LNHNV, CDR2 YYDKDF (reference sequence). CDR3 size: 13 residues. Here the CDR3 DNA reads TGTGCCACCAGCTCGGACTCAGCGAATGAGCAGTTCTTC. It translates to CATSSDSANEQFF.

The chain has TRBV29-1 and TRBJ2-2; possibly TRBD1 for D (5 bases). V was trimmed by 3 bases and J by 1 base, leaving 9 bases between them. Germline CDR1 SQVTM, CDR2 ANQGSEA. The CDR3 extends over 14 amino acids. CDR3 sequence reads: CSVDRQGNTGELFF. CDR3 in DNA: TGCAGCGTTGACAGGCAGGGGAACACCGGGGAGCTGTTTTTT.

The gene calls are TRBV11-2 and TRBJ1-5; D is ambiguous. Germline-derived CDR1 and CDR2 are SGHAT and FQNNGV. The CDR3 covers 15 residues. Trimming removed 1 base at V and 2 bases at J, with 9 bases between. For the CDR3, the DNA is TGTGCCAGCAGCTTAGGGCAGGAAGGCAATCAGCCCCAGCATTTT. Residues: CASSLGQEGNQPQHF.

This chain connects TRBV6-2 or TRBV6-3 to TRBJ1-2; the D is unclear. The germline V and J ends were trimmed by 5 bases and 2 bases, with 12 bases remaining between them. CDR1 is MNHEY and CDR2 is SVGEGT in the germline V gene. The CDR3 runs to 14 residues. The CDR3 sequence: CASSNADGNYGYTF. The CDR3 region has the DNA TGTGCCAGCAGTAACGCTGACGGGAACTATGGCTACACCTTC.

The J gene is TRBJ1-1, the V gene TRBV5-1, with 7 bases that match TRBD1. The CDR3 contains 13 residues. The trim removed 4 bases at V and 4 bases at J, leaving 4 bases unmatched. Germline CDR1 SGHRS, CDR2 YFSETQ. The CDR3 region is CASSVSGGTEAFF. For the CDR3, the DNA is TGCGCCAGCAGCGTCTCAGGGGGCACTGAAGCTTTCTTT.

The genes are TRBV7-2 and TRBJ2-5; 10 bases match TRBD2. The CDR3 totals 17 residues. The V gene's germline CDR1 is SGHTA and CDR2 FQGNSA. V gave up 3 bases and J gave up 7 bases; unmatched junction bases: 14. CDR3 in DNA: TGTGCCAGCAGCTTTCCCGGGACTAGCGTGGGATTGGGGACCCAGTACTTC. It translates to CASSFPGTSVGLGTQYF.

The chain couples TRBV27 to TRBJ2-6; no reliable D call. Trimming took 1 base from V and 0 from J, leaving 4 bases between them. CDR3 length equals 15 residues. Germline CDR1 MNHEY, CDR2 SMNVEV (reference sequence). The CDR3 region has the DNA TGTGCCAGCAGTTTATTGGCCTCTGGGGCCAACGTCCTGACTTTC. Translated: CASSLLASGANVLTF.

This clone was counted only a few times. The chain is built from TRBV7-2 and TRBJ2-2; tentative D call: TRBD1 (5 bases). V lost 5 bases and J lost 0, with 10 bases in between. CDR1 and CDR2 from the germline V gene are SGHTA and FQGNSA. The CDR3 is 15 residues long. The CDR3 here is CASSKKTANTGELFF. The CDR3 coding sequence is TGTGCCAGCAGCAAAAAGACAGCGAACACCGGGGAGCTGTTTTTT.

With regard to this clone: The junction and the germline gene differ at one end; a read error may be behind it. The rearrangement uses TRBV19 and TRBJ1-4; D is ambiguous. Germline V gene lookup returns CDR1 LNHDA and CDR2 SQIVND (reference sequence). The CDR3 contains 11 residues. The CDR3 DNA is TGTGCCAGTAGCGAGAATGTAAAACTGTTTTTT. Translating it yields CASSENVKLFF.

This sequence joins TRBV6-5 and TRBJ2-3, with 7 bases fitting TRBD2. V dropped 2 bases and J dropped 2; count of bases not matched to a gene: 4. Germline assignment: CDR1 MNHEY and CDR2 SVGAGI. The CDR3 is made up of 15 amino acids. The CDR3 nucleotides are TGTGCCAGCAGTTACGGAGCGGGGATCACAGATACGCAGTATTTT. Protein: CASSYGAGITDTQYF.

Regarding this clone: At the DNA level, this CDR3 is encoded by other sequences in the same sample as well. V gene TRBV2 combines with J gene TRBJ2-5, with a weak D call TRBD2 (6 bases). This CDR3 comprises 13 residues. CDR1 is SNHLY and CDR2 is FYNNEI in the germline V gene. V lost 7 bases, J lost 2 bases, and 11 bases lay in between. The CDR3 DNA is TGTGCCAGCACGGGGGACCGTCAAGAGACCCAGTACTTC. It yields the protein CASTGDRQETQYF.

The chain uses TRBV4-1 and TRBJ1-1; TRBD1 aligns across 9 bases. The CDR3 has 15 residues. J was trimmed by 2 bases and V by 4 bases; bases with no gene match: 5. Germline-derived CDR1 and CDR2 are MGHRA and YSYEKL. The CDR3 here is CASSRTTGGNTEAFF. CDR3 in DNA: TGCGCCAGCAGCCGAACGACAGGGGGTAACACTGAAGCTTTCTTT.

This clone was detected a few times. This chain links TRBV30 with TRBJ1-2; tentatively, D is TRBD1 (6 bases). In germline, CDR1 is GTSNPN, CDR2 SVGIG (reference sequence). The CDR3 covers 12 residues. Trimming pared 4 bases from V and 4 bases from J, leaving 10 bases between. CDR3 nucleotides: TGTGCCTGGACCACAGGGTTCTATGGCTACACCTTC. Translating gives CAWTTGFYGYTF.

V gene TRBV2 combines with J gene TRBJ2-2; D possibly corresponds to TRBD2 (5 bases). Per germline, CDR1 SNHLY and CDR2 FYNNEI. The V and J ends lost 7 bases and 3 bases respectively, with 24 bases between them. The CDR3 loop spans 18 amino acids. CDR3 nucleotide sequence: TGTGCCAGCAAGATGAAGGGCCTAGCTACTCGCGACACCGGGGAGCTGTTTTTT. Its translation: CASKMKGLATRDTGELFF.

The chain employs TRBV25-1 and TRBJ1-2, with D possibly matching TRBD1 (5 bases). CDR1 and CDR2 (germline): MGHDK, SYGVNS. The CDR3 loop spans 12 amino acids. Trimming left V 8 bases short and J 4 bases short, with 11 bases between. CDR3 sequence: CASGREAYGYTF. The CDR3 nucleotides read TGTGCCAGCGGCAGGGAGGCCTATGGCTACACCTTC.

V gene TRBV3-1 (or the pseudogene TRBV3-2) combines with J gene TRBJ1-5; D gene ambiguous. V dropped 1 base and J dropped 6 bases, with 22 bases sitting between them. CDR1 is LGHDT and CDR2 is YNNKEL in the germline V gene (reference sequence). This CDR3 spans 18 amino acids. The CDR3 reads CASSQGGVGKPTRQPQHF. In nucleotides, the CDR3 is TGTGCCAGCAGCCAAGGAGGCGTCGGAAAACCCACGCGTCAGCCCCAGCATTTT.

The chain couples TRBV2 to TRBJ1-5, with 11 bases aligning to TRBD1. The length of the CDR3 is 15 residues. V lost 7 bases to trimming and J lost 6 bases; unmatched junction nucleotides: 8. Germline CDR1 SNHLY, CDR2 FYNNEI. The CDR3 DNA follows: TGTGCCAGCACCGTGGGACAGGGGGATTCTCAGCCCCAGCATTTT. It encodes CASTVGQGDSQPQHF.

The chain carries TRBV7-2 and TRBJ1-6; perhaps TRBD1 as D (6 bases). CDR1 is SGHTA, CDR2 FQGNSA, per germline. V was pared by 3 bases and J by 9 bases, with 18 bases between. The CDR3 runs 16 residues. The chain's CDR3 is CASSLVPGQEFSPLHF. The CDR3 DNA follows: TGTGCCAGCAGCTTGGTTCCGGGACAAGAGTTTTCACCCCTCCACTTT.

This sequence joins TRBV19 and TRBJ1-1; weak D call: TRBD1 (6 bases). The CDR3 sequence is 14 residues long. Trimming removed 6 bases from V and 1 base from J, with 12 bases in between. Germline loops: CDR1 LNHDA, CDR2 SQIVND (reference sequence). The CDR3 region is CASSPDRPNTEAFF. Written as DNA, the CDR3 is TGTGCCAGTAGCCCAGACAGGCCGAACACTGAAGCTTTCTTT.

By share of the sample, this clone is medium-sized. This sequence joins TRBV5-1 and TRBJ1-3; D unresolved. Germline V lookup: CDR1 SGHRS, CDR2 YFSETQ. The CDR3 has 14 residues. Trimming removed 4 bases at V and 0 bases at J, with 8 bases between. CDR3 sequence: CASSAGPSGNTIYF. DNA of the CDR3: TGCGCCAGCAGCGCAGGCCCCTCTGGAAACACCATATATTTT.

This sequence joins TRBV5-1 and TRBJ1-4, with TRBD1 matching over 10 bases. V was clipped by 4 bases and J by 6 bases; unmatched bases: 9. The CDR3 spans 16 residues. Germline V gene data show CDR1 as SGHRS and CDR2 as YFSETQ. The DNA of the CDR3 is TGCGCCAGCAGCACCGGACAGGGGGTAGTGTATGAAAAACTGTTTTTT. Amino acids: CASSTGQGVVYEKLFF. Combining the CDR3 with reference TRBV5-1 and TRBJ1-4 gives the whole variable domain KAGVTQTPRYLIKTRGQQVTLSCSPISGHRSVSWYQQTPGQGLQFLFEYFSETQRNKGNFPGRFSGRQFSNSRSEMNVSTLELGDSALYLCASSTGQGVVYEKLFFGSGTQLSVL.